The 31 T cell receptor beta chains given below trace back to one sample, sequenced in a study of T cell responses to AZD1222 COVID-19 vaccine. Profiling relied on immunoSEQ multiplex PCR, and the TCRdb table lists in-frame clones only, not all of them. The sample holds about 150,000 clones, about 86% seen once. The sequencing here drew on peripheral blood, taken 28 days after the second AZD1222 dose. These receptors came from an adult who received the AZD1222 COVID-19 vaccine.

The V and J genes are TRBV18 and TRBJ2-3, with D maybe TRBD1 (5 bases). V was trimmed by 2 bases and J by 2 bases, leaving 8 bases between them. CDR3 length equals 14 residues. Per the germline V gene, CDR1 is KGHSH and CDR2 is LQKENI. The CDR3 region has the DNA TGTGCCAGCTCACCAGGGGCCCCCACAGATACGCAGTATTTT. Amino acid sequence: CASSPGAPTDTQYF.

The chain has TRBV5-1 and TRBJ1-1; no clear D gene. Germline-derived CDR1 and CDR2 are SGHRS and YFSETQ. The ends were cut back, 0 bases at V and 1 base at J, with 13 bases in the middle. The CDR3 is made up of 16 amino acids. In nucleotides, the CDR3 is TGCGCCAGCAGCTTGGCCCTAAACGGTCGGAACACTGAAGCTTTCTTT. It specifies CASSLALNGRNTEAFF.

Here the CDR3 DNA reads TGCAGTGCTAGTTGGCTAGCGGGGGGGCCGCAGAAGACCCAGTACTTC. Its translation is CSASWLAGGPQKTQYF. J is TRBJ2-5 and V is TRBV20-1; 12 bases match TRBD2. Germline loops: CDR1 DFQATT, CDR2 SNEGSKA (reference sequence). The CDR3 is 16 residues long. After removal of 3 bases from V and 6 bases from J, the junction contained 11 bases not matched to a gene.

This rearrangement joins TRBV6-5 to TRBJ2-7, with TRBD1 as a possible D gene (5 bases). The V gene's germline CDR1 is MNHEY and CDR2 SVGAGI. The CDR3 is 13 residues long. V lost 1 base, J lost 3 bases, and 7 bases lay in between. The CDR3 protein is CASSYFQGYEQYF. The CDR3 coding sequence is TGTGCCAGCAGTTACTTTCAGGGCTACGAGCAGTACTTC.

The V call is TRBV14, the J call TRBJ2-1; 13 bases map to TRBD2. V was pared by 3 bases and J by 4 bases, with 6 bases of the junction left unmatched. The CDR3 contains 17 residues. CDR1 SGHDN and CDR2 FVKESK come from the germline V gene. CDR3 in DNA: TGTGCCAGCAGCCACTCGGGACTAGCGGGATTTTACAATGAGCAGTTCTTC. Its translation: CASSHSGLAGFYNEQFF.

This clone was found a few times. The chain carries TRBV27 and TRBJ1-1, with D maybe TRBD1 (5 bases). V gave up 5 bases and J gave up 2 bases, with 15 bases separating them. CDR3 size: 15 residues. Germline V gene lookup returns CDR1 MNHEY and CDR2 SMNVEV (reference sequence). CDR3 nucleotides: TGTGCCAGCAGTGCCGGGACCGCCCAAAACACTGAAGCTTTCTTT. It encodes CASSAGTAQNTEAFF.

This chain joins TRBV30 and TRBJ1-1, with no clear D. The CDR3 covers 12 residues. V lost 3 bases and J lost 1, with 6 bases in between. Per germline, CDR1 GTSNPN and CDR2 SVGIG (reference sequence). Here the CDR3 DNA reads TGTGCCTGGAGGGGTACGAACACTGAAGCTTTCTTT. This translates into CAWRGTNTEAFF.

The V call is TRBV7-9, the J call TRBJ1-2, with 7 positions matching TRBD1. The CDR3 spans 14 residues. Germline assignment: CDR1 SEHNR and CDR2 FQNEAQ (reference sequence). J lost 4 bases, V lost 4 bases, and 6 bases had no gene match. The CDR3 sequence is CASSSTGTRYGYTF. Here the CDR3 DNA reads TGTGCCAGCAGCTCGACAGGGACGCGCTATGGCTACACCTTC.

The chain uses TRBV5-1 and TRBJ2-7, with D perhaps given as TRBD1 or TRBD2 (5 bases each). Deletions cut 0 bases from V and 0 bases from J, with 13 bases between. The CDR3 is made up of 16 amino acids. Germline values: CDR1 SGHRS, CDR2 YFSETQ. CDR3 protein: CASSLVGDGSSYEQYF. The CDR3 nucleotides are TGCGCCAGCAGCTTGGTAGGGGATGGGAGCTCCTACGAGCAGTACTTC. Full variable domain (outside the CDR3, taken from reference TRBV5-1 and TRBJ2-7): KAGVTQTPRYLIKTRGQQVTLSCSPISGHRSVSWYQQTPGQGLQFLFEYFSETQRNKGNFPGRFSGRQFSNSRSEMNVSTLELGDSALYLCASSLVGDGSSYEQYFGPGTRLTVT.

The rearrangement joins TRBV6-1 to TRBJ2-3; possibly TRBD2 for D (5 bases). The CDR3 has 16 amino acids. V lost 0 bases to trimming and J lost 8 bases, with 18 bases between them. Germline V lookup: CDR1 MNHNS, CDR2 SASEGT. This CDR3 is CASSEAHFGSSSTQYF. CDR3 DNA: TGTGCCAGCAGTGAAGCGCACTTTGGGTCTAGCAGTACGCAGTATTTT.

In this sample, this clone turned up a few times. The genes are TRBV18 and TRBJ1-5; D call uncertain. Germline V gene lookup returns CDR1 KGHSH and CDR2 LQKENI. Trimming took 5 bases from V and 5 from J, leaving 10 bases between them. The CDR3 totals 13 residues. The CDR3 protein is CASSSRGYQPQHF. The CDR3 nucleotides are TGTGCCAGCTCATCCCGAGGCTATCAGCCCCAGCATTTT.

This chain uses TRBV2 with TRBJ2-3; D might be TRBD2 (5 bases). This CDR3 has 17 residues. Germline CDR1 is SNHLY and CDR2 is FYNNEI. V was clipped by 3 bases and J by 0 bases, with 16 bases between them. This CDR3 reads CASSDGVKVPSTDTQYF. DNA for the CDR3: TGTGCCAGCAGTGACGGGGTGAAGGTTCCCAGCACAGATACGCAGTATTTT. Full variable domain (missing parts from reference TRBV2 and TRBJ2-3): EPEVTQTPSHQVTQMGQEVILRCVPISNHLYFYWYRQILGQKVEFLVSFYNNEISEKSEIFDDQFSVERPDGSNFTLKIRSTKLEDSAMYFCASSDGVKVPSTDTQYFGPGTRLTVL.

This clone has a handful of counts. V usage is TRBV7-9 and J usage is TRBJ2-7; the D gene is possibly TRBD1 (5 bases). V was shortened by 5 bases and J by 2 bases, with 16 bases between the two germline ends. The CDR3 extends over 15 amino acids. The V gene's germline CDR1 is SEHNR and CDR2 FQNEAQ (reference sequence). The CDR3 DNA reads TGTGCCAGCAGCCCAACCTTGGGGCCCACCTACGAGCAGTACTTC. As protein: CASSPTLGPTYEQYF.

The rearrangement uses TRBV19 and TRBJ1-2, with no clear D. This CDR3 spans 15 amino acids. V was shortened by 5 bases and J by 8 bases, with 21 bases between the two germline ends. The germline V gene encodes CDR1 LNHDA and CDR2 SQIVND (reference sequence). The CDR3 DNA sequence: TGTGCCAGTAGTCCCAACAGCGACGGAGATTACGGCTACACCTTC. Its protein product is CASSPNSDGDYGYTF.

This clone was found a few times. The same CDR3 is also encoded by other DNA sequences in this sample. The genes are TRBV6-5 and TRBJ2-3, with 8 bases fitting TRBD2. V was pared by 6 bases and J by 0 bases, with 5 bases of the junction left unmatched. Germline CDR1 MNHEY, CDR2 SVGAGI. The CDR3 has 15 residues. CDR3 sequence (DNA): TGTGCCAGCAGACTTAGCGGGGCTAGCACAGATACGCAGTATTTT. Translated, it gives CASRLSGASTDTQYF.

The J gene is TRBJ1-1, the V gene TRBV25-1, with a possible D match to TRBD1 (6 bases). The length of the CDR3 is 13 residues. Germline CDR1 reads MGHDK; CDR2 reads SYGVNS. Trimming took off 10 bases at V and 3 bases at J, with 15 bases between the two ends. Here the CDR3 DNA reads TGTGCCACTAGGGAGGGGACATACACTGAAGCTTTCTTT. The encoded protein is CATREGTYTEAFF.

V usage is TRBV6-5 and J usage is TRBJ2-7; 8 bases line up with TRBD2. The CDR3 contains 14 residues. CDR1 is MNHEY, CDR2 SVGAGI, per germline. With 7 bases clipped from V and 3 bases from J, the junction kept 8 bases outside the gene matches. The CDR3 nucleotides are TGTGCCAGCACCAGAAGCGGGAGTGTCTACGAGCAGTACTTC. It translates to CASTRSGSVYEQYF.

The V gene is TRBV2, the J gene TRBJ1-4; 8 nucleotides match TRBD1. J was trimmed by 3 bases and V by 6 bases; bases with no gene match: 3. This CDR3 has 14 residues. CDR1 SNHLY and CDR2 FYNNEI come from the germline V gene. The CDR3 nucleotides read TGTGCCAGCAGGGACAGGGTGGCTAATGAAAAACTGTTTTTT. This gives the protein CASRDRVANEKLFF.

The genes are TRBV5-1 and TRBJ1-2; D might be TRBD1 (5 bases). Trimming removed 0 bases from V and 2 bases from J, with 17 bases in between. The CDR3 totals 17 residues. Germline values: CDR1 SGHRS, CDR2 YFSETQ. As DNA, the CDR3 is TGCGCCAGCAGCTTGGGGTCCGGGACCCACACGAACTATGGCTACACCTTC. Its protein product is CASSLGSGTHTNYGYTF.

This clone was recorded once. The J gene is TRBJ2-7, the V gene TRBV9, with D perhaps being TRBD1 or TRBD2 (7 bases each). The CDR3 contains 16 residues. Germline-derived CDR1 and CDR2 are SGDLS and YYNGEE. V was trimmed by 3 bases and J by 2 bases, leaving 18 bases between them. CDR3 nucleotide sequence: TGTGCCAGCAGCGAGGGGGCGGGAGACCCTACCTACGAGCAGTACTTC. As protein: CASSEGAGDPTYEQYF.

The chain links TRBV19 to TRBJ1-1, with 7 bases fitting TRBD1. The CDR3 is made up of 13 amino acids. Trimming took 8 bases from V and 4 from J; bases not matched to a gene: 7. The germline V gene encodes CDR1 LNHDA and CDR2 SQIVND (reference sequence). The DNA for the CDR3 is TGTGCCAGTGCCTTACAGGGGTCCACTGAAGCTTTCTTT. Translation gives CASALQGSTEAFF.

This chain uses TRBV9 with TRBJ1-1; D unclear. Trimming left V 4 bases short and J 9 bases short, with 19 bases between. The CDR3 is made up of 14 amino acids. Germline-derived CDR1 and CDR2 are SGDLS and YYNGEE. The CDR3 DNA sequence: TGTGCCAGCAGCCCGTTAATGGCCGGATCTCAAGCTTTCTTT. Amino acids: CASSPLMAGSQAFF.

CDR3 nucleotides: TGTGCCAGCGGGGGAACCTACGAGCAGTACTTC. Residues: CASGGTYEQYF. This chain uses TRBV6-5 with TRBJ2-7; D possibly uses TRBD1 or TRBD2 (5 bases each). V was cut by 8 bases and J by 2 bases, with 7 bases left in between. The CDR3 covers 11 residues. Germline lookup yields CDR1 MNHEY and CDR2 SVGAGI.

The genes are TRBV18 and TRBJ1-1, with D perhaps matching TRBD1 (5 bases). CDR1 and CDR2 from the germline V gene are KGHSH and LQKENI. This CDR3 comprises 16 residues. V lost 6 bases, J lost 5 bases, and 22 bases lay in between. CDR3 protein: CASSPAGGAISTEAFF. The CDR3 region has the DNA TGTGCCAGCTCGCCGGCCGGGGGAGCAATTTCTACTGAAGCTTTCTTT.

The V gene is TRBV13, the J gene TRBJ1-1; possibly TRBD1 for D (5 bases). The CDR3 has 17 amino acids. V dropped 3 bases and J dropped 0 bases, with 17 bases sitting between them. In germline, CDR1 is PRHDT, CDR2 FYEKMQ (reference sequence). CDR3: CASSFTGTSFMNTEAFF. The CDR3, as DNA: TGTGCCAGCAGCTTCACAGGAACTTCCTTTATGAACACTGAAGCTTTCTTT.

The J gene is TRBJ2-3, the V gene TRBV7-9, with a possible D match to TRBD2 (6 bases). The CDR3 consists of 15 residues. Trimming took off 4 bases at V and 0 bases at J, with 11 bases between the two ends. The germline V gene encodes CDR1 SEHNR and CDR2 FQNEAQ (reference sequence). The CDR3 sequence is CASSSTRLSTDTQYF. The CDR3 DNA is TGTGCCAGCAGCTCGACTAGGCTAAGCACAGATACGCAGTATTTT.

The genes are TRBV10-1 and TRBJ1-2; TRBD1 is a possible D gene (5 bases). Germline assignment: CDR1 WNHNN and CDR2 SYGVQD (reference sequence). The CDR3 covers 13 residues. The ends were cut back, 0 bases at V and 3 bases at J, with 5 bases in the middle. CDR3: CASSESTDYGYTF. The CDR3 region has the DNA TGCGCCAGCAGTGAGTCGACAGACTATGGCTACACCTTC.

This chain uses TRBV2 with TRBJ1-1; 7 bases line up with TRBD1. Germline lookup yields CDR1 SNHLY and CDR2 FYNNEI. This CDR3 is built from 13 residues. V shed 6 bases and J 5 bases; nucleotides not matched to a gene: 6. CDR3 sequence: CASRRGGWTEAFF. The CDR3 DNA reads TGTGCCAGCAGAAGAGGGGGCTGGACTGAAGCTTTCTTT.

The CDR3 nucleotides are TGTGCCCATGATAGCGGACGCACAGATACGCAGTATTTT. Encoded protein: CAHDSGRTDTQYF. J is TRBJ2-3 and V is TRBV6-5; D is perhaps TRBD2 (6 bases). V dropped 11 bases and J dropped 1 base, with 13 bases sitting between them. The CDR3 consists of 13 residues. CDR1 is MNHEY and CDR2 is SVGAGI in the germline V gene.

The rearrangement links TRBV6-5 to TRBJ2-7; TRBD2 agrees at 11 bases. J gave up 4 bases and V 10 bases, and 12 bases lay outside the gene matches. The CDR3 is made up of 15 amino acids. In germline, CDR1 is MNHEY, CDR2 SVGAGI. This CDR3 is CATRPPTSGKYEQYF. The CDR3 DNA reads TGTGCCACCAGACCGCCGACTAGCGGGAAGTACGAGCAGTACTTC.

V and J are TRBV11-3 and TRBJ2-2; no definite D call. Germline lookup yields CDR1 SGHNT and CDR2 YENEEA. Deletions cut 5 bases from V and 2 bases from J, with 9 bases between. This CDR3 region has 14 residues. The CDR3 DNA reads as TGTGCCAGCAGCCCCCCCATAAACACCGGGGAGCTGTTTTTT. Protein: CASSPPINTGELFF.